These 19 T cell receptor beta chains were sequenced from one sample in a study of cytomegalovirus exposure and HLA in healthy donors. Use of 60 Vbeta and 13 Jbeta primers characterized the PCR. Profiling relied on immunoSEQ multiplex PCR, and the TCRdb table lists in-frame clones only, not all of them. The sample carries 150,000 or so clones, roughly 75% recorded once. The sequenced material came from PBMCs. These receptor sequences come from a man aged 18 to 30 in good health and CMV-seropositive.

The chain combines TRBV5-1 with TRBJ2-2; TRBD1 matches at 11 bases. The CDR3 is 16 amino acids. Germline-derived CDR1 and CDR2 are SGHRS and YFSETQ. Germline trimming cut 6 bases from V and 4 bases from J; bases unmatched to any gene: 8. CDR3 coding DNA: TGCGCCAGCAAATGGACAGGGGGCGTCGGCACCGGGGAGCTGTTTTTT. Translating gives CASKWTGGVGTGELFF.

This clone was detected once. The gene calls are TRBV28 and TRBJ2-7, with 13 positions matching TRBD2. V was pared by 8 bases and J by 0 bases, with 10 bases of the junction left unmatched. This CDR3 spans 17 amino acids. Per germline, CDR1 MDHEN and CDR2 SYDVKM. The CDR3 protein is CASLPWTSGGSSYEQYF. CDR3 bases: TGTGCCAGCTTACCTTGGACTAGCGGGGGATCCTCCTACGAGCAGTACTTC. The variable domain in full, with the rest retrieved from reference TRBV28 and TRBJ2-7, is DVKVTQSSRYLVKRTGEKVFLECVQDMDHENMFWYRQDPGLGLRLIYFSYDVKMKEKGDIPEGYSVSREKKERFSLILESASTNQTSMYLCASLPWTSGGSSYEQYFGPGTRLTVT.

V and J are TRBV6-5 and TRBJ1-2; D is ambiguous. CDR1 is MNHEY and CDR2 is SVGAGI in the germline V gene. Trimming removed 5 bases at V and 4 bases at J, with 11 bases between. The CDR3 is 13 residues long. CDR3 bases: TGTGCCAGCAGTCTCAGACACGGCTATGGCTACACCTTC. This codes for CASSLRHGYGYTF.

The genes are TRBV15 and TRBJ2-1; D gene unclear. This CDR3 has 14 amino acids. From germline, CDR1 is LNHNV and CDR2 YYDKDF (reference sequence). Trimming left V 2 bases short and J 9 bases short, with 14 bases between. This CDR3 is CATSRPKISSEQFF. DNA of the CDR3: TGTGCCACCAGCAGACCCAAAATCAGTTCTGAGCAGTTCTTC.

Turning to this clone: Relative to the germline gene, one junction end is altered; a read error may explain this. The chain uses TRBV7-9 and TRBJ2-5; D may be TRBD1 (6 bases). The CDR3 runs to 12 residues. Per germline, CDR1 SEHNR and CDR2 FQNEAQ (reference sequence). The CDR3 loop is CSRGQIQETQYF. CDR3 nucleotides: TGTTCCAGGGGACAAATCCAAGAGACCCAGTACTTC.

V and J are TRBV15 and TRBJ2-1; D gene unclear. V was cut by 4 bases and J by 3 bases, with 4 bases left in between. Per germline, CDR1 LNHNV and CDR2 YYDKDF (reference sequence). The CDR3 is 12 residues long. In nucleotides, the CDR3 is TGTGCCACCAGCACAGTCTACAATGAGCAGTTCTTC. It encodes CATSTVYNEQFF.

This sequence joins TRBV6-6 and TRBJ1-3; perhaps TRBD1 as D (6 bases). CDR3 length: 15 residues. Trimming stripped 7 bases from V and 4 bases from J, with 17 bases between. Germline V gives CDR1 MNHNY, CDR2 SVGAGI (reference sequence). The CDR3 spells CASIPQGTTGNTIYF. In DNA, the CDR3 is TGTGCCAGCATCCCACAGGGAACCACGGGAAACACCATATATTTT.

The J gene is TRBJ1-1, the V gene TRBV28; D is perhaps TRBD1 (6 bases). The V gene's germline CDR1 is MDHEN and CDR2 SYDVKM. The CDR3 contains 14 residues. The V gene lost 6 bases and the J gene lost 2 bases, with 13 bases spanning the gap. Here the CDR3 reads CASSPGQINTEAFF. The CDR3 DNA is TGTGCCAGCAGCCCAGGACAGATTAACACTGAAGCTTTCTTT.

The V gene is TRBV7-9, the J gene TRBJ1-6; 8 bases map to TRBD1. The V gene end was trimmed by 5 bases and the J gene end by 10 bases; junction bases not matched to a gene: 7. Germline CDR1 and CDR2: SEHNR and FQNEAQ (reference sequence). The CDR3 has 14 residues. The CDR3 region has the DNA TGTGCCAGCAGCCTTAACAGGGGGAAATCACCCCTCCACTTT. Translated, it gives CASSLNRGKSPLHF.

The rearrangement uses TRBV5-1 and TRBJ2-1, with D perhaps matching TRBD2 (6 bases). Germline CDR1 SGHRS, CDR2 YFSETQ. The V end was cut by 0 bases, the J end by 4 bases, with 11 bases between. The CDR3 extends over 15 amino acids. The DNA for the CDR3 is TGCGCCAGCAGCTTGGACGGCGGGGAGTACAATGAGCAGTTCTTC. This gives the protein CASSLDGGEYNEQFF.

This clone has a single count. The chain recombines TRBV5-6 with TRBJ1-5; D might be TRBD1 (5 bases). V was pared by 4 bases and J by 7 bases, with 12 bases between. Looked up from germline, CDR1 is SGHDT and CDR2 is YYEEEE. The CDR3 contains 13 residues. The CDR3 sequence is CASSRYGGQPQHF. The CDR3 DNA is TGTGCCAGCAGCCGCTACGGGGGGCAGCCCCAGCATTTT.

This clone has more than one count but fewer than ten. V and J are TRBV7-8 and TRBJ1-5; TRBD1 might be the D (5 bases). Germline lookup yields CDR1 SGHVS and CDR2 FQNEAQ. The CDR3 is 13 amino acids. The V end lost 8 bases, the J end lost 6 bases, and 14 bases lay between the germline ends. CDR3 loop: CASLKGEGQPQHF. The CDR3 coding sequence is TGTGCCAGCCTGAAAGGGGAGGGTCAGCCCCAGCATTTT.

The gene calls are TRBV19 and TRBJ2-7; 7 bases align to TRBD1. The J segment lost 3 bases and the V segment lost 10 bases, leaving 9 bases of the junction unmatched. This CDR3 spans 13 amino acids. CDR1 and CDR2 from the germline V gene are LNHDA and SQIVND (reference sequence). The CDR3 reads CATSAGGNYEQYF. The DNA for the CDR3 is TGTGCCACCTCGGCAGGGGGAAACTACGAGCAGTACTTC. Filled out from reference TRBV19 and TRBJ2-7, the complete variable domain reads DGGITQSPKYLFRKEGQNVTLSCEQNLNHDAMYWYRQDPGQGLRLIYYSQIVNDFQKGDIAEGYSVSREKKESFPLTVTSAQKNPTAFYLCATSAGGNYEQYFGPGTRLTVT.

The V gene is TRBV4-1, the J gene TRBJ2-7; 12 bases map to TRBD2. V shed 1 base, J shed 2 bases, and the junction held 6 bases outside the gene matches. The CDR3 is 17 residues long. Germline V gene sequence: CDR1 MGHRA, CDR2 YSYEKL. The DNA of the CDR3 is TGCGCCAGCAGCCAAGTTCTAGCGGGAGGGCAAACCTACGAGCAGTACTTC. Protein product: CASSQVLAGGQTYEQYF.

V and J are TRBV4-1 and TRBJ2-5; the match to TRBD1 covers 7 bases. The CDR3 spans 17 residues. In germline, CDR1 is MGHRA, CDR2 YSYEKL. With 0 bases clipped from V and 2 bases from J, the junction kept 9 bases outside the gene matches. The CDR3 DNA reads as TGCGCCAGCAGCCAAGATGTACAGGGGCCGGGGCAAGAGACCCAGTACTTC. Translation: CASSQDVQGPGQETQYF.

V usage is TRBV2 and J usage is TRBJ1-4; D not resolved. This CDR3 has 18 amino acids. V shed 1 base and J shed 0 bases, with 15 bases lying between them. Germline V CDR1 and CDR2: SNHLY, FYNNEI. CDR3: CASSEGGGSSSTNEKLFF. CDR3 nucleotides: TGTGCCAGCAGTGAAGGCGGCGGATCCTCCTCAACTAATGAAAAACTGTTTTTT.

The chain's CDR3 is CASKTGDQPQHF. CDR3 bases: TGTGCCAGTAAGACAGGGGATCAGCCCCAGCATTTT. The chain links TRBV19 to TRBJ1-5, with 8 bases identical to TRBD1. The CDR3 extends over 12 amino acids. J gave up 5 bases and V 7 bases, and 1 base lay outside the gene matches. Looked up from germline, CDR1 is LNHDA and CDR2 is SQIVND (reference sequence). The variable domain in full, completed from reference TRBV19 and TRBJ1-5, reads DGGITQSPKYLFRKEGQNVTLSCEQNLNHDAMYWYRQDPGQGLRLIYYSQIVNDFQKGDIAEGYSVSREKKESFPLTVTSAQKNPTAFYLCASKTGDQPQHFGDGTRLSIL.

The rearrangement joins TRBV27 to TRBJ1-5; no firm D call. CDR1 and CDR2 (germline): MNHEY, SMNVEV (reference sequence). This CDR3 comprises 15 residues. V lost 4 bases and J 3 bases, leaving 13 bases between the germline ends. CDR3 loop: CASSSRASLNQPQHF. Written as DNA, the CDR3 is TGTGCCAGCAGTTCGCGGGCCTCCCTCAATCAGCCCCAGCATTTT.

This clone was detected a few times. The CDR3 region is CASSRQVTDTQYF. For the CDR3, the DNA is TGTGCCAGTAGTAGACAGGTCACAGATACGCAGTATTTT. V is TRBV19 and J is TRBJ2-3, with D perhaps TRBD1 (6 bases). CDR3 size: 13 residues. Germline V gene lookup returns CDR1 LNHDA and CDR2 SQIVND (reference sequence). The V end lost 4 bases, the J end lost 2 bases, and 7 bases lay between the germline ends.